This passage covers 21 T cell receptor beta chains from one sample sequenced in a study of blood T cell repertoires in COVID-19. Repertoires were generated with immunoSEQ multiplex PCR, while TCRdb's copy carries only in-frame clones and drops some. The sample yields 250,000 to 350,000 clones, more than 85% seen once. The sequenced sample consisted of PBMCs or T cells enriched from blood (not recorded which). These receptors all come from a woman aged 30 to 39 who had recovered from COVID-19.

This chain connects TRBV9 to TRBJ2-5; D ambiguous. Trimming removed 3 bases from V and 5 bases from J, with 14 bases in between. The CDR3 is made up of 14 amino acids. Germline loops: CDR1 SGDLS, CDR2 YYNGEE. The CDR3 DNA sequence: TGTGCCAGCAGCGCCAACCCGGGTGGGGAGACCCAGTACTTC. Its translation: CASSANPGGETQYF.

The chain carries TRBV28 and TRBJ2-1; a possible D gene is TRBD2 (6 bases). CDR1 and CDR2 (germline): MDHEN, SYDVKM. This CDR3 has 14 residues. V dropped 7 bases and J dropped 3 bases, with 13 bases sitting between them. The CDR3 here is CASTSGANYNEQFF. The DNA for the CDR3 is TGTGCCAGCACGTCGGGAGCCAACTACAATGAGCAGTTCTTC. The full variable domain, completed using reference TRBV28 and TRBJ2-1, is DVKVTQSSRYLVKRTGEKVFLECVQDMDHENMFWYRQDPGLGLRLIYFSYDVKMKEKGDIPEGYSVSREKKERFSLILESASTNQTSMYLCASTSGANYNEQFFGPGTRLTVL.

The chain links TRBV27 to TRBJ1-6; D is undetermined. This CDR3 spans 13 amino acids. Trimming stripped 2 bases from V and 6 bases from J, with 5 bases between. Per the germline V gene, CDR1 is MNHEY and CDR2 is SMNVEV (reference sequence). Here the CDR3 reads CASSLGPNSPLHF. In DNA, the CDR3 is TGTGCCAGCAGTTTAGGGCCTAATTCACCCCTCCACTTT.

The chain uses TRBV18 and TRBJ1-5, with 8 bases aligning to TRBD1. This CDR3 spans 15 amino acids. V gave up 5 bases and J gave up 6 bases; unmatched junction bases: 9. Germline loops: CDR1 KGHSH, CDR2 LQKENI. The CDR3 loop is CASSTSQGAAQPQHF. The CDR3 region has the DNA TGTGCCAGCTCAACTTCGCAGGGGGCGGCTCAGCCCCAGCATTTT.

The chain couples TRBV25-1 to TRBJ1-1; TRBD1 aligns across 7 bases. CDR1 and CDR2 from the germline V gene are MGHDK and SYGVNS. Trimming removed 4 bases from V and 4 bases from J; junction bases left unmatched: 0. CDR3 size: 12 residues. CDR3 amino acids: CASSAGGTEAFF. DNA of the CDR3: TGTGCCAGCAGTGCAGGGGGCACTGAAGCTTTCTTT.

J is TRBJ2-7 and V is TRBV5-4, with 7 bases fitting TRBD1. The CDR3 extends over 15 amino acids. V trimming: 0 bases; J trimming: 5 bases; junction bases outside the gene matches: 8. Germline lookup yields CDR1 SGHNT and CDR2 YYREEE (reference sequence). CDR3 sequence (DNA): TGTGCCAGCAGCTTGGACAGGGGTTCTTTAGACGAGCAGTACTTC. Translated, it gives CASSLDRGSLDEQYF.

The chain couples TRBV2 to TRBJ2-7; 9 nucleotides match TRBD2. V lost 3 bases and J lost 6; bases outside the gene matches: 6. The CDR3 runs to 14 residues. CDR1 SNHLY and CDR2 FYNNEI come from the germline V gene. CDR3 loop: CASSELAGVGEQYF. The CDR3, as DNA: TGTGCCAGCAGTGAGTTAGCGGGGGTGGGCGAGCAGTACTTC. The whole variable domain, remainder taken from reference TRBV2 and TRBJ2-7, is EPEVTQTPSHQVTQMGQEVILRCVPISNHLYFYWYRQILGQKVEFLVSFYNNEISEKSEIFDDQFSVERPDGSNFTLKIRSTKLEDSAMYFCASSELAGVGEQYFGPGTRLTVT.

The gene calls are TRBV20-1 and TRBJ1-5, with TRBD1 identical over 10 bases. Germline V lookup: CDR1 DFQATT, CDR2 SNEGSKA (reference sequence). The junction had 7 bases not matched to a gene; V was cut back by 3 bases and J by 2 bases. The CDR3 contains 16 residues. The CDR3 nucleotides read TGCAGTGCTAGTCAATTTGGACAGGGGGGCAATCAGCCCCAGCATTTT. This sequence encodes CSASQFGQGGNQPQHF.

The chain uses TRBV28 and TRBJ1-4; D uncertain. The CDR3 length is 13 residues. With 2 bases removed from V and 8 bases from J, the gap between germline ends came to 9 bases. Germline V lookup: CDR1 MDHEN, CDR2 SYDVKM. CDR3 loop: CASSLGRTEKLFF. CDR3 nucleotides: TGTGCCAGCAGTTTAGGCAGAACCGAAAAACTGTTTTTT. The whole variable domain, remainder taken from reference TRBV28 and TRBJ1-4, is DVKVTQSSRYLVKRTGEKVFLECVQDMDHENMFWYRQDPGLGLRLIYFSYDVKMKEKGDIPEGYSVSREKKERFSLILESASTNQTSMYLCASSLGRTEKLFFGSGTQLSVL.

The V gene is TRBV4-2, the J gene TRBJ1-1; D is possibly TRBD1 (5 bases). V was shortened by 1 base and J by 4 bases, with 13 bases between the two germline ends. CDR3 length equals 15 residues. Germline V gene data show CDR1 as LGHNA and CDR2 as YNFKEQ. This CDR3 reads CASSQGVQGGTEAFF. The CDR3 DNA is TGTGCCAGCAGCCAAGGTGTCCAGGGCGGCACTGAAGCTTTCTTT.

The genes are TRBV7-6 and TRBJ1-2, with D unresolved. Germline V gene data show CDR1 as SGHVS and CDR2 as FNYEAQ. Trimming left V 5 bases short and J 0 bases short, with 13 bases between. The CDR3 runs to 15 residues. CDR3 in amino acids: CASSNEGQANYGYTF. DNA of the CDR3: TGTGCCAGCAGCAATGAGGGTCAAGCTAACTATGGCTACACCTTC. Combining the CDR3 with reference TRBV7-6 and TRBJ1-2 gives the whole variable domain GAGVSQSPRYKVTKRGQDVALRCDPISGHVSLYWYRQALGQGPEFLTYFNYEAQQDKSGLPNDRFSAERPEGSISTLTIQRTEQRDSAMYRCASSNEGQANYGYTFGSGTRLTVV.

The DNA of the CDR3 is TGTGCCAGTCGCCAGGAGGTCGGGGAGCTGTTTTTT. This translates into CASRQEVGELFF. V usage is TRBV2 and J usage is TRBJ2-2, with D maybe TRBD2 (5 bases). CDR1 and CDR2 from the germline V gene are SNHLY and FYNNEI. This CDR3 comprises 12 residues. Trimming removed 9 bases at V and 7 bases at J, with 12 bases between.

The rearrangement links TRBV7-2 to TRBJ2-3; 8 nucleotides match TRBD1. The CDR3 spans 15 residues. J lost 2 bases, V lost 3 bases, and 4 bases had no gene match. CDR1 and CDR2 (germline): SGHTA, FQGNSA. CDR3 coding DNA: TGTGCCAGCAGCTTGGACAGGGCGAACACAGATACGCAGTATTTT. The encoded protein is CASSLDRANTDTQYF. The complete variable domain, with remaining parts taken from reference TRBV7-2 and TRBJ2-3, reads GAGVSQSPSNKVTEKGKDVELRCDPISGHTALYWYRQSLGQGLEFLIYFQGNSAPDKSGLPSDRFSAERTGGSVSTLTIQRTQQEDSAVYLCASSLDRANTDTQYFGPGTRLTVL.

V usage is TRBV5-1 and J usage is TRBJ2-3; 12 nucleotides agree with TRBD2. J gave up 3 bases and V 4 bases, and 12 bases lay outside the gene matches. The CDR3 covers 18 residues. Germline values: CDR1 SGHRS, CDR2 YFSETQ. The CDR3 sequence: CASSLPQGLAGGTDTQYF. Written as DNA, the CDR3 is TGCGCCAGCAGCCTCCCCCAAGGGCTAGCGGGAGGGACAGATACGCAGTATTTT.

The V gene is TRBV15, the J gene TRBJ2-7, with D unclear. The V end lost 0 bases, the J end lost 7 bases, and 16 bases lay between the germline ends. The germline V gene encodes CDR1 LNHNV and CDR2 YYDKDF (reference sequence). The CDR3 consists of 15 residues. CDR3 region: CATSRDPSGRQEQYF. In DNA form, the CDR3 reads TGTGCCACCAGCAGAGATCCTTCGGGTCGGCAGGAGCAGTACTTC.

The V and J genes are TRBV11-3 and TRBJ1-1; D remains ambiguous. Trimming removed 3 bases at V and 5 bases at J, with 7 bases between. CDR3 length equals 12 residues. The germline CDR1 and CDR2 sequences are SGHNT and YENEEA. The CDR3 coding sequence is TGTGCCAGCAGCTTGTTCGAGACTGAAGCTTTCTTT. This sequence encodes CASSLFETEAFF. The whole variable domain, filled in from reference TRBV11-3 and TRBJ1-1, reads EAGVVQSPRYKIIEKKQPVAFWCNPISGHNTLYWYLQNLGQGPELLIRYENEEAVDDSQLPKDRFSAERLKGVDSTLKIQPAELGDSAVYLCASSLFETEAFFGQGTRLTVV.

The chain recombines TRBV6-2 or TRBV6-3 with TRBJ2-5, with D possibly being TRBD2 (5 bases). V gave up 5 bases and J gave up 11 bases, with 12 bases separating them. Germline V gene sequence: CDR1 MNHEY, CDR2 SVGEGT. CDR3 size: 11 residues. DNA of the CDR3: TGTGCCAGCAGTGGCACTAGGCGTCAGTACTTC. This encodes CASSGTRRQYF.

This chain links TRBV10-1 with TRBJ1-6; 9 positions match TRBD1. The V segment lost 7 bases and the J segment 10 bases; nucleotides outside the gene matches: 5. Germline values: CDR1 WNHNN, CDR2 SYGVQD (reference sequence). The length of the CDR3 is 13 residues. The CDR3 DNA reads as TGCGCCAGCACCGGGACAGGGATCTCACCCCTCCACTTT. It specifies CASTGTGISPLHF.

The chain has TRBV28 and TRBJ2-7, with 12 bases aligning to TRBD2. Germline values: CDR1 MDHEN, CDR2 SYDVKM. Trimming took 6 bases from V and 0 from J; bases not matched to a gene: 9. There are 17 residues in the CDR3. CDR3: CASSSGLAGRGSYEQYF. The CDR3 coding sequence is TGTGCCAGCAGCAGCGGACTAGCGGGGAGGGGCTCCTACGAGCAGTACTTC.

The chain links TRBV28 to TRBJ1-6, with 7 nucleotides matching TRBD1. Trimming at V came to 7 bases and at J to 8 bases, leaving 17 bases not matched to a gene. The CDR3 runs 17 residues. Germline values: CDR1 MDHEN, CDR2 SYDVKM. This chain's CDR3 is CASNPTGARGGDSPLHF. The CDR3, as DNA: TGTGCCAGCAATCCCACAGGGGCCAGGGGTGGGGATTCACCCCTCCACTTT.

The chain is built from TRBV7-2 and TRBJ1-2, with a tentative D call TRBD1 (5 bases). V lost 1 base, J lost 3 bases, and 9 bases lay in between. The germline V gene has CDR1 SGHTA and CDR2 FQGNSA. The CDR3 covers 14 residues. The CDR3: CASSLGGRDYGYTF. The CDR3 nucleotides are TGTGCCAGCAGCTTAGGTGGCAGGGACTATGGCTACACCTTC.